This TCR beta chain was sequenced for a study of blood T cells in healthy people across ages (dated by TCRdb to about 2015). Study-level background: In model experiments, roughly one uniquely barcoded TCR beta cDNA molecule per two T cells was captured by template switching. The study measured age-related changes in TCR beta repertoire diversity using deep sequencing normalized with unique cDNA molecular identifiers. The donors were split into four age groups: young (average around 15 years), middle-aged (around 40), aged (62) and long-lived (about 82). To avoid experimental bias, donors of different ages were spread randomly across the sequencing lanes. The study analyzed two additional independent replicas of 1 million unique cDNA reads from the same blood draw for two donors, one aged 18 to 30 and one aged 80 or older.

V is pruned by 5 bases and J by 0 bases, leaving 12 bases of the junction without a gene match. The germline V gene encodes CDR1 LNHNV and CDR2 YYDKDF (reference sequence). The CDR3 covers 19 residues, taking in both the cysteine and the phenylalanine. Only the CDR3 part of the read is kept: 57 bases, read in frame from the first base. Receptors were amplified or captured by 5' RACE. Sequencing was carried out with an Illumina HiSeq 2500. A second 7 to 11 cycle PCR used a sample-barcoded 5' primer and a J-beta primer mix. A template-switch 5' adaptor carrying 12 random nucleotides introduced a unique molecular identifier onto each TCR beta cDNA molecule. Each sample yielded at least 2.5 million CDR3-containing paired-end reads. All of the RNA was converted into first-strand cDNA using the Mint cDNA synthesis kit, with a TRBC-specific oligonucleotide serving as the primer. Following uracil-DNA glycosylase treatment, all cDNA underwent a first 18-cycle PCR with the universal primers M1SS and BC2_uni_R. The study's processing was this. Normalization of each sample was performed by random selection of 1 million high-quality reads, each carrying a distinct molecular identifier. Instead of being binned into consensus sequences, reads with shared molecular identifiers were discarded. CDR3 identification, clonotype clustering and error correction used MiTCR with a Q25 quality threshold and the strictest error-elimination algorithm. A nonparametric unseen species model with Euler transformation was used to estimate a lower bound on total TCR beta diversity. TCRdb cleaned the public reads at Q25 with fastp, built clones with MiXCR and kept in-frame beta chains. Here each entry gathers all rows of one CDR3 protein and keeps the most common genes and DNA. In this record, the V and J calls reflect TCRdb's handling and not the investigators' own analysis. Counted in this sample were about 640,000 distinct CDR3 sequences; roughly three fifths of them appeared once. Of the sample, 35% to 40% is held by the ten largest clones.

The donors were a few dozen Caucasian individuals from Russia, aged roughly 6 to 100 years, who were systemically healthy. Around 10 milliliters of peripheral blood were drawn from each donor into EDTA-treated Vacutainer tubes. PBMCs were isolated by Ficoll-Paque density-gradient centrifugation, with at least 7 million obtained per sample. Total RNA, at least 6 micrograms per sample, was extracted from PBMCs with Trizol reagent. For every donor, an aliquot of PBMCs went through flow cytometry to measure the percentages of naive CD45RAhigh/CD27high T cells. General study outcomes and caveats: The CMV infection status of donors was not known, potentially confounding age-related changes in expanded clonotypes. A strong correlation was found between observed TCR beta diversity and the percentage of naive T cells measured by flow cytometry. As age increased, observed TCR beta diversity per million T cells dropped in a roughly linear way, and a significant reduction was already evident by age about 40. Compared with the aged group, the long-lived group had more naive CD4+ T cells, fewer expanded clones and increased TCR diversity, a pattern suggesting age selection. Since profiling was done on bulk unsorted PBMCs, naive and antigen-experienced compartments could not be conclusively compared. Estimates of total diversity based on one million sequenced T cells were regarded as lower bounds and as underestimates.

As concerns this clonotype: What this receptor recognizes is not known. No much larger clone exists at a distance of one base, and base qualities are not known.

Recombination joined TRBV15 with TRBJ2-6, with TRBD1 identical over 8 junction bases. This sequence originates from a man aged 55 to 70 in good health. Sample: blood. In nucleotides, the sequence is TGTGCCACCAGCCCAAGAGGAAGACAGGGGAACTCTGGGGCCAACGTCCTGACTTTC. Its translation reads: CATSPRGRQGNSGANVLTF.